The 22 T cell receptor beta chains listed next were all sequenced from one sample in a study of T-cell reconstitution after alpha-beta-depleted transplantation in children. Unique molecular identifiers were incorporated when the TCRbeta library was constructed. Each CDR3 protein gets one entry after TCRdb re-called the PCR reads with MiXCR. The sample lists about 200,000 distinct CDR3 sequences, under 20% seen once, with about 45% in the top ten. Sequencing was performed on PBMCs, mostly from graft donor cells, taken 360 days after TCRalphabeta/CD19-depleted stem cell transplant. Receptors were obtained from a male patient aged 2-10 years who had a stem cell transplant for acute lymphoblastic leukemia, so the T cells may come from the graft donor.

V gene TRBV5-1 combines with J gene TRBJ1-1; D not resolved. Trimming pared 4 bases from V and 1 base from J, leaving 11 bases between. The CDR3 runs 14 residues. Germline lookup yields CDR1 SGHRS and CDR2 YFSETQ. The CDR3 DNA is TGCGCCAGCAGCCCCTTGTCCACGAACACTGAAGCTTTCTTT. Translated: CASSPLSTNTEAFF. Drawing the rest from reference TRBV5-1 and TRBJ1-1, the complete variable domain is KAGVTQTPRYLIKTRGQQVTLSCSPISGHRSVSWYQQTPGQGLQFLFEYFSETQRNKGNFPGRFSGRQFSNSRSEMNVSTLELGDSALYLCASSPLSTNTEAFFGQGTRLTVV.

The rearrangement joins TRBV6-1 to TRBJ1-1; 8 bases line up with TRBD1. After removal of 6 bases from V and 2 bases from J, the junction contained 5 bases not matched to a gene. The CDR3 is 14 residues long. CDR1 is MNHNS and CDR2 is SASEGT in the germline V gene. Written as DNA, the CDR3 is TGTGCCAGCAGCATAGGACAGGGCAACACTGAAGCTTTCTTT. Protein: CASSIGQGNTEAFF.

V usage is TRBV27 and J usage is TRBJ2-6; D might be TRBD2 (6 bases). The CDR3 sequence is 17 residues long. V was pared by 6 bases and J by 0 bases, with 15 bases between. CDR1 and CDR2 (germline): MNHEY, SMNVEV (reference sequence). The CDR3 reads CASRGSGLPSGANVLTF. The DNA for the CDR3 is TGTGCCAGCAGGGGATCGGGACTTCCCTCTGGGGCCAACGTCCTGACTTTC.

The rearrangement joins TRBV7-8 to TRBJ2-7; 12 bases match TRBD2. The V and J ends lost 5 bases and 3 bases, in that order; junction bases with no gene match: 5. The CDR3 has 15 residues. From germline, CDR1 is SGHVS and CDR2 FQNEAQ. The CDR3 sequence is CASSLGTSGFYEQYF. The CDR3 DNA reads TGTGCCAGCAGCCTGGGGACTAGCGGGTTCTACGAGCAGTACTTC. Full variable domain (missing parts from reference TRBV7-8 and TRBJ2-7): GAGVSQSPRYKVAKRGQDVALRCDPISGHVSLFWYQQALGQGPEFLTYFQNEAQLDKSGLPSDRFFAERPEGSVSTLKIQRTQQEDSAVYLCASSLGTSGFYEQYFGPGTRLTVT.

This clonotype was observed a handful of times. The rearrangement joins TRBV10-3 to TRBJ2-3, with 10 positions matching TRBD2. J gave up 2 bases and V 6 bases, and 11 bases lay outside the gene matches. The CDR3 is 17 residues long. Germline assignment: CDR1 ENHRY and CDR2 SYGVKD. The CDR3: CAIRKSSLAGVTDTQYF. The CDR3 DNA is TGTGCCATCAGGAAAAGCTCCCTAGCGGGGGTCACAGATACGCAGTATTTT.

The V and J genes are TRBV2 and TRBJ2-7, with D uncertain. Trimming left V 4 bases short and J 4 bases short, with 5 bases between. CDR3 length: 11 residues. Germline CDR1 SNHLY, CDR2 FYNNEI. CDR3 region: CASSVEYEQYF. In DNA form, the CDR3 reads TGTGCCAGCAGTGTAGAATACGAGCAGTACTTC.

This clonotype was seen ten or more times. The chain employs TRBV27 and TRBJ1-1, with a possible D match to TRBD1 (6 bases). CDR1 is MNHEY, CDR2 SMNVEV, per germline (reference sequence). V lost 4 bases and J lost 1, with 16 bases in between. This CDR3 comprises 16 residues. In DNA form, the CDR3 reads TGTGCCAGCAGTTCAGACTTCGACAGGCGGAACACTGAAGCTTTCTTT. Translated, it gives CASSSDFDRRNTEAFF.

This clonotype occurred a few times. The V gene is TRBV7-9, the J gene TRBJ1-1, with TRBD1 identical over 7 bases. The CDR3 is 15 residues long. Germline CDR1 and CDR2: SEHNR and FQNEAQ (reference sequence). Trimming took 5 bases from V and 3 from J; bases not matched to a gene: 9. Written as DNA, the CDR3 is TGTGCCAGCAGCACGCGGACAGGTCTAGACACTGAAGCTTTCTTT. This translates into CASSTRTGLDTEAFF.

This clonotype was counted between two and nine times. The chain links TRBV18 to TRBJ1-1; possibly TRBD1 for D (5 bases). Germline V gene data show CDR1 as KGHSH and CDR2 as LQKENI. This CDR3 is 17 amino acids long. The ends were cut back, 1 base at V and 0 bases at J, with 15 bases in the middle. CDR3: CASSPQRGRNMNTEAFF. Written as DNA, the CDR3 is TGTGCCAGCTCACCACAGAGGGGACGGAACATGAACACTGAAGCTTTCTTT.

V is TRBV27 and J is TRBJ2-3; TRBD2 aligns across 8 bases. Germline V lookup: CDR1 MNHEY, CDR2 SMNVEV (reference sequence). The CDR3 extends over 17 amino acids. V was pared by 6 bases and J by 0 bases, with 11 bases of the junction left unmatched. The CDR3 region has the DNA TGTGCCAGCAGCCTGACTAGCGACGTCGCTAGCACAGATACGCAGTATTTT. Translation gives CASSLTSDVASTDTQYF.

The V gene is TRBV7-9, the J gene TRBJ2-7; unclear D gene. This CDR3 has 13 residues. V was clipped by 6 bases and J by 1 base, with 10 bases between them. Looked up from germline, CDR1 is SEHNR and CDR2 is FQNEAQ (reference sequence). This CDR3 is CASRPPTSYEQYF. The CDR3 DNA is TGTGCCAGCAGACCCCCAACGTCCTACGAGCAGTACTTC.

This clonotype was detected many times. The J gene is TRBJ2-3, the V gene TRBV12-3 or TRBV12-4; no clear D gene. V lost 2 bases, J lost 3 bases, and 3 bases lay in between. The CDR3 sequence is 12 residues long. The CDR3 reads CASSLSTDTQYF. In DNA form, the CDR3 reads TGTGCCAGCAGTTTAAGTACAGATACGCAGTATTTT.

The rearrangement links TRBV4-3 to TRBJ1-2; possible D gene TRBD1, 5 bases. Germline CDR1 is LGHNA and CDR2 is YSLEER. The CDR3 extends over 16 amino acids. V lost 1 base, J lost 4 bases, and 16 bases lay in between. In nucleotides, the CDR3 is TGCGCCAGCAGCCAAGTAGCGGGGAGGGGAACCTATGGCTACACCTTC. This sequence encodes CASSQVAGRGTYGYTF.

The table lists this clonotype with a few counts. The gene calls are TRBV29-1 and TRBJ2-7; TRBD1 is a possible D gene (5 bases). V was shortened by 3 bases and J by 0 bases, with 9 bases between the two germline ends. Germline CDR1 and CDR2: SQVTM and ANQGSEA. The CDR3 totals 13 residues. CDR3 bases: TGCAGCGTTGATTGGCAGGGCTCCTACGAGCAGTACTTC. This gives the protein CSVDWQGSYEQYF.

The V and J genes are TRBV18 and TRBJ2-3; D call uncertain. CDR1 KGHSH and CDR2 LQKENI come from the germline V gene. V was trimmed by 1 base and J by 1 base, leaving 9 bases between them. This CDR3 region has 15 residues. CDR3 nucleotide sequence: TGTGCCAGCTCACCACGGCCCCAGGGCACAGATACGCAGTATTTT. It encodes CASSPRPQGTDTQYF.

This clonotype was counted a few times. The chain links TRBV5-6 to TRBJ2-3, with 10 positions matching TRBD2. Germline CDR1 and CDR2: SGHDT and YYEEEE. CDR3 length: 15 amino acids. The trim removed 3 bases at V and 4 bases at J, leaving 5 bases unmatched. The CDR3 bases are TGTGCCAGCAGCTGGGGGACTAGCGAACCAGATACGCAGTATTTT. Its protein product is CASSWGTSEPDTQYF.

The chain has TRBV20-1 and TRBJ2-1; 8 nucleotides line up with TRBD2. Germline V gene sequence: CDR1 DFQATT, CDR2 SNEGSKA (reference sequence). V gave up 2 bases and J gave up 2 bases; unmatched junction bases: 2. CDR3 size: 14 residues. CDR3 in DNA: TGCAGTGCTAGAAACGGGGGGGCCTACAATGAGCAGTTCTTC. It translates to CSARNGGAYNEQFF.

The chain links TRBV7-9 to TRBJ1-1; possible D gene TRBD1, 5 bases. Germline V gene sequence: CDR1 SEHNR, CDR2 FQNEAQ (reference sequence). The CDR3 extends over 15 amino acids. V shed 5 bases and J shed 5 bases, with 18 bases lying between them. DNA for the CDR3: TGTGCCAGCAGCGCCCCGGGACTCCCTGGGACTGAAGCTTTCTTT. Translated: CASSAPGLPGTEAFF.

This clonotype turned up a few times. The J gene is TRBJ2-5, the V gene TRBV20-1; possible D gene TRBD1, 6 bases. Germline V CDR1 and CDR2: DFQATT, SNEGSKA (reference sequence). Trimming cost V 4 bases and J 2 bases, with 11 bases left between them. This CDR3 is 13 amino acids long. CDR3 DNA: TGCAGTGCTATAGGCAGGGGACAAGAGACCCAGTACTTC. It yields the protein CSAIGRGQETQYF.

This rearrangement joins TRBV11-2 to TRBJ1-1, with D possibly being TRBD1 (5 bases). This CDR3 is built from 18 residues. The V end was cut by 0 bases, the J end by 5 bases, with 22 bases between. Germline V gene data show CDR1 as SGHAT and CDR2 as FQNNGV. The CDR3 nucleotides read TGTGCCAGCAGCTTAGATCCCCCAGGGTGGGCCTGGTGTACTGAAGCTTTCTTT. Amino acids: CASSLDPPGWAWCTEAFF. The full variable domain, its missing parts supplied by reference TRBV11-2 and TRBJ1-1, is EAGVAQSPRYKIIEKRQSVAFWCNPISGHATLYWYQQILGQGPKLLIQFQNNGVVDDSQLPKDRFSAERLKGVDSTLKIQPAKLEDSAVYLCASSLDPPGWAWCTEAFFGQGTRLTVV.

This clonotype showed up just a few times. CDR3 sequence (DNA): TGTGCCAGCAGGCCCTCGGGGGTTGTTGCAGATACGCAGTATTTT. The encoded protein is CASRPSGVVADTQYF. This chain uses TRBV7-2 with TRBJ2-3; TRBD2 might be the D (6 bases). Looked up from germline, CDR1 is SGHTA and CDR2 is FQGNSA. The CDR3 extends over 15 amino acids. Trimming took off 6 bases at V and 4 bases at J, with 17 bases between the two ends.

The CDR3 reads CASSSFPRGAHYEQYF. CDR3 bases: TGTGCCAGCAGCTCTTTCCCTCGGGGGGCTCACTACGAGCAGTACTTC. The V and J genes are TRBV7-6 and TRBJ2-7, with a tentative D call TRBD2 (7 bases). The CDR3 extends over 16 amino acids. Trimming cost V 4 bases and J 3 bases, with 19 bases left between them. The V gene's germline CDR1 is SGHVS and CDR2 FNYEAQ.